This T cell receptor beta chain was captured in a study of cytomegalovirus exposure and HLA in healthy donors. From germline, CDR1 is LGHNA and CDR2 YSLEER. This CDR3 spans 14 amino acids. Deletions cut 3 bases from V and 5 bases from J, with 13 bases between. This PCR relied on a set of 60 Vbeta primers and 13 Jbeta primers. Assay: immunoSEQ multiplex PCR; the TCRdb copy retains only in-frame clones and omits some. The sample has about 140,000 clones, more than 70% seen once. Study-wide points: Published work reported that the classifier diagnosed cytomegalovirus status with high specificity and sensitivity. Sequencing likely produced, as an artifact, a cluster of highly shared sequence variants.

In this sample, this clone turned up a few times. Antigen specificity is unknown. Material: PBMCs. The receptor's source is a middle-aged man in good health and CMV-seronegative. The chain joins TRBV4-3 to TRBJ1-1; D perhaps matches TRBD1 (6 bases). CDR3 loop: CASSQVDSRTEAFF. The CDR3 DNA follows: TGCGCCAGCAGCCAGGTGGACAGTCGTACTGAAGCTTTCTTT.